Described below is a single T cell receptor beta chain sequence and its context. This sample is drawn from a study of OX40 agonist ivuxolimab in advanced cancers. The wider study: Dose-escalation subjects each had hepatocellular carcinoma, melanoma, renal cell or head and neck cancer.

Only in-frame clones appear in the TCRdb table, and some are missing; sequencing was by immunoSEQ multiplex PCR. The data contain over 7,500 clones, nearly 70% of them singletons. V lost 3 bases, J lost 5 bases, and 10 bases lay in between. The length of the CDR3 is 14 residues. CDR1 and CDR2 from the germline V gene are PRHDT and FYEKMQ (reference sequence). The chain uses TRBV13 and TRBJ2-2; D possibly uses TRBD1 or TRBD2 (5 bases each). The receptor was isolated from an adult with an advanced solid tumor such as melanoma, head and neck, liver or kidney cancer. Sample: CD4+ or CD8+ T cells sorted from blood, taken in a trial of the OX40 agonist ivuxolimab. The CDR3 DNA sequence: TGTGCCAGCAGCTTCTGGGGGAAAACCGGGGAGCTGTTTTTT. It translates to CASSFWGKTGELFF.